This T cell receptor (beta chain) was retrieved from a study of T cells after somatic rescue of genetic block (dated by TCRdb to about 2020). Looking at the study overall: What the study looked at was long-term robustness, specifically in a T-cell system that came about through somatic rescue of a genetic block in T-cell development.

This clone showed up just once. Its antigen remains unidentified. The record has no base qualities; no much larger clone is one base away. V is reduced by 0 bases and J by 4 bases, leaving a spacing of 11 bases between them. The CDR3, from cysteine to phenylalanine, totals 15 residues. Only the CDR3 part of the read is kept: 45 bases, read in frame from the first base. In the germline V gene, CDR1 corresponds to SGDLS and CDR2 to YYNGEE. The library was made by the immunoSEQ multiplex PCR assay. What TCRdb holds here is the immuneACCESS table cut down to in-frame rearrangements. Part of the clones is not present; checked against another copy, under half of the missing clones reflect an unresolved V gene, and the others are unexplained. Within this sample are about 67,000 clones, with under 95% of them counted one time only. About 3% of the sample is taken by the ten largest.

The specimen was peripheral blood mononuclear cells (PBMCs). This TCR came from a man aged 40-49 years. The V and J genes are TRBV9 and TRBJ1-3, with TRBD1 tentatively as D gene (6 bases match). The CDR3: CASSVGAGVGNTIYF. The nucleotide sequence is given as TGTGCCAGCAGCGTAGGGGCAGGGGTAGGAAACACCATATATTTT. Where the CDR3 stops, the reference TRBV9 and TRBJ1-3 genes take over; the full variable domain is DSGVTQTPKHLITATGQRVTLRCSPRSGDLSVYWYQQSLDQGLQFLIQYYNGEERAKGNILERFSAQQFPDLHSELNLSSLELGDSALYFCASSVGAGVGNTIYFGEGSWLTVV.